This T cell receptor beta chain originates from a study of blood T cell repertoires in COVID-19. About the research overall: PBMCs, B-cell-depleted T cells, or T cells provided the cDNA or gDNA that made up the material.

This CDR3 has 15 residues. The V and J ends lost 5 bases and 7 bases respectively, with 20 bases between them. Germline values: CDR1 SGHTA, CDR2 FQGNSA. Original handling: The assay estimated nucleated cells by amplifying reference gene primers. Using immunoSEQ multiplex PCR, the repertoire was profiled, and TCRdb retains in-frame clones only, with some absent. That table gives V, J and clone size, and the DNA gave D and trimming. The data contain 150,000 or so clones, 75% to 85% of them singletons. V gene TRBV7-2 combines with J gene TRBJ2-5; D is ambiguous. The receptor was derived from a woman in her fifties or sixties in a cohort sampled during active or convalescent COVID-19. The sequencing sample was made of peripheral blood. The CDR3 here is CASSQLLGSLGTQYF. CDR3 in DNA: TGTGCCAGCAGCCAACTTCTAGGATCTCTAGGGACCCAGTACTTC.